This T cell receptor beta chain was captured by sequencing in a study of blood T cell repertoires in COVID-19. Overall study: Specimens from acute and convalescent COVID-19 originated in the United States, Italy and Spain. Sources were T cells, B-cell-depleted T cells, or PBMCs; the material itself was cDNA or gDNA.

Per the study methods: Quantification of nucleated cells was approximated via reference gene primer amplification. Generated by immunoSEQ multiplex PCR, the TCRdb table keeps only in-frame clones and is missing some. The DNA gave D and trimming, while V, J and clone size come from that table. This table has roughly 59,000 clones, over 75% appearing once. The sequenced sample consisted of peripheral blood. This receptor was taken from a human donor in a cohort sampled during active COVID-19.

The CDR3 sequence: CASGSTGQGRNTEAFF. The CDR3 DNA reads TGTGCTAGTGGTTCCACGGGACAGGGTCGGAATACTGAAGCTTTCTTT. The rearrangement uses TRBV12-5 and TRBJ1-1; 9 positions agree with TRBD1. Germline V gene sequence: CDR1 LGHNT, CDR2 FRNRAP. The CDR3 is 16 residues long. Unmatched junction bases numbered 11, after V lost 4 bases and J lost 5 bases.